The rows below give T cell receptor beta chains drawn from one sample of a study of T cells after yellow fever vaccination. TCRdb analysed the 5' RACE reads with MiXCR anew, one entry per CDR3 protein. The sample lists 400,000 or so distinct CDR3 sequences, 6.2% occurring once. The starting material was PBMCs, obtained 5 days after the yellow fever booster vaccination. Source of these receptors: a man aged 25 to 40 who received the YFV17D yellow fever vaccine. CDR3s leave out the opening cysteine and the closing phenylalanine or tryptophan. The order of the fields is CDR3 protein, V gene, J gene.

CDR3 protein: ASSPAGTGLFEQY; V gene: TRBV7-9; J gene: TRBJ2-7
CDR3 protein: ASSDLTGPLISSEQY; V gene: TRBV5-1; J gene: TRBJ2-7
CDR3 protein: SVEPRGGGKETQY; V gene: TRBV29-1; J gene: TRBJ2-5
CDR3 protein: ASSQVRGSSYEQY; V gene: TRBV4-3; J gene: TRBJ2-7
CDR3 protein: ASSLYRGKTTETQY; V gene: TRBV28; J gene: TRBJ2-5
CDR3 protein: ASSLPSTDTQY; V gene: TRBV12-3/TRBV12-4; J gene: TRBJ2-3
CDR3 protein: SARSGVGANVLT; V gene: TRBV20-1; J gene: TRBJ2-6
CDR3 protein: ASSLDTPPDTQY; V gene: TRBV7-2; J gene: TRBJ2-3
CDR3 protein: SAPGASTDTQY; V gene: TRBV20-1; J gene: TRBJ2-3
CDR3 protein: ASSQGLAGVANEQF; V gene: TRBV3-1; J gene: TRBJ2-1
CDR3 protein: SAWSYNEQF; V gene: TRBV20-1; J gene: TRBJ2-1
CDR3 protein: ASSFFSGTDTQY; V gene: TRBV7-3; J gene: TRBJ2-3
CDR3 protein: ASRDRGTTGELF; V gene: TRBV19; J gene: TRBJ2-2
CDR3 protein: ASSGHSGSREEEQF; V gene: TRBV7-3; J gene: TRBJ2-1
CDR3 protein: ATRSGGASYEQY; V gene: TRBV7-2; J gene: TRBJ2-7
CDR3 protein: ASSYRGSIWNTGELF; V gene: TRBV19; J gene: TRBJ2-2
CDR3 protein: ASSLRGQGSPLH; V gene: TRBV7-2; J gene: TRBJ1-6
CDR3 protein: ASSSLLYEQY; V gene: TRBV5-6; J gene: TRBJ2-7
CDR3 protein: ASSHPGQGPRTLH; V gene: TRBV14; J gene: TRBJ1-6
CDR3 protein: ASSPEGRNEQF; V gene: TRBV9; J gene: TRBJ2-1
CDR3 protein: ATGGGAEKQETQY; V gene: TRBV10-3; J gene: TRBJ2-5
CDR3 protein: ASSLGGLEGLQNEQF; V gene: TRBV5-1; J gene: TRBJ2-1
CDR3 protein: ASSSWQETDTQY; V gene: TRBV27; J gene: TRBJ2-3
CDR3 protein: ASSHGTSGI; V gene: TRBV6-2/TRBV6-3; J gene: TRBJ2-3
CDR3 protein: ASSPDGQPNTEAF; V gene: TRBV7-2; J gene: TRBJ1-1
CDR3 protein: ASSFSGSPIAGPSYNEQF; V gene: TRBV12-3/TRBV12-4; J gene: TRBJ2-1
CDR3 protein: SAHSSGGLAGSYEQY; V gene: TRBV20-1; J gene: TRBJ2-7
CDR3 protein: ATSEQGWYGYT; V gene: TRBV24-1; J gene: TRBJ1-2
CDR3 protein: ASSPRAGEGSGANVLT; V gene: TRBV11-1; J gene: TRBJ2-6
CDR3 protein: ASSSRQAETQY; V gene: TRBV5-8; J gene: TRBJ2-5
CDR3 protein: ASSRPTGPSNEKLF; V gene: TRBV7-8; J gene: TRBJ1-4
CDR3 protein: SARGSGQETQY; V gene: TRBV20-1; J gene: TRBJ2-5
CDR3 protein: ASSSEGTSGSYEQY; V gene: TRBV7-2; J gene: TRBJ2-7
CDR3 protein: ASSFGQVLKSGANVLT; V gene: TRBV12-3/TRBV12-4; J gene: TRBJ2-6
CDR3 protein: AISDSEGEQY; V gene: TRBV10-3; J gene: TRBJ2-7
CDR3 protein: ASSQDPGTTYNEQF; V gene: TRBV4-2; J gene: TRBJ2-1
CDR3 protein: SAATGIHEQY; V gene: TRBV29-1; J gene: TRBJ2-7
CDR3 protein: ASSLGGLAGGEKDEQY; V gene: TRBV7-2; J gene: TRBJ2-7
CDR3 protein: ASESGNYGYT; V gene: TRBV7-8; J gene: TRBJ1-2
CDR3 protein: ASSSELAKNIQY; V gene: TRBV7-9; J gene: TRBJ2-4
CDR3 protein: ASSLVAGLNSPLH; V gene: TRBV7-2; J gene: TRBJ1-6
CDR3 protein: ASGLGLAADRSEQF; V gene: TRBV2; J gene: TRBJ2-1